This T cell receptor beta chain was sequenced during a study of patients and donors after allogeneic stem cell transplantation. One entry per CDR3 protein, called by TCRdb with MiXCR from the RT-PCR reads. The sample yields around 150,000 distinct CDR3 sequences, about 30% seen once. This clonotype was detected a few times. Sequencing was performed on blood, either unsorted or a sorted T cell fraction (not recorded which). The clonotype comes from a human donor who was either an allogeneic HSCT recipient or a stem cell or donor lymphocyte infusion donor (not recorded which). It is not recorded whose cells these are; they may come from a transplant donor.

CDR3 sequence: CASSLTGSGANVLTF. The DNA for the CDR3 is TGTGCCAGCAGTCTTACAGGGTCCGGGGCCAACGTCCTGACTTTC. The chain employs TRBV6-9 and TRBJ2-6, with a tentative D call TRBD1 (6 bases). CDR3 length: 15 residues. Germline CDR1 MNHGY, CDR2 SVAAGI. Trimming took 5 bases from V and 4 from J, leaving 12 bases between them.